This entry lists 17 T cell receptor beta chains sequenced from one sample in a study of cytomegalovirus exposure and HLA in healthy donors (dated by TCRdb to 2017 to 2019). Receptor libraries were prepared by the immunoSEQ multiplex PCR assay. A mixture of 60 forward primers for TCR Vbeta segments and 13 reverse primers for TCR Jbeta segments was used in the multiplex PCR. In its TCRdb copy, this immuneACCESS table keeps in-frame sequences only and misses some clones. Where compared with another copy, unresolved V genes explain less than half of these, and the others have no known cause. The sample table holds 95,000 to 150,000 clones, of which over 60% were seen once. The biggest ten clones account for 9.5% to 15% of the sample. The source material was PBMCs. Every receptor here comes from a woman aged 40-49 years in good health and CMV-seropositive.

J is TRBJ2-3 and V is TRBV7-9; D gene unclear. V lost 5 bases to trimming and J lost 0 bases, with 12 bases between them. CDR3 size: 15 residues. The germline CDR1 and CDR2 sequences are SEHNR and FQNEAQ (reference sequence). The CDR3 coding sequence is TGTGCCAGCAGCCATCGGTTCAGGAGCACAGATACGCAGTATTTT. The encoded protein is CASSHRFRSTDTQYF.

The rearrangement uses TRBV5-1 and TRBJ1-6; D unresolved. Germline CDR1 is SGHRS and CDR2 is YFSETQ. The CDR3 has 15 residues. V was shortened by 1 base and J by 9 bases, with 14 bases between the two germline ends. The CDR3 DNA reads as TGCGCCAGCAGCTTGAGTTCCGGGAGGTCTTCACCCCTCCACTTT. This gives the protein CASSLSSGRSSPLHF.

This clone was counted a few times. The chain has TRBV6-4 and TRBJ2-3; possibly TRBD1 for D (6 bases). V was cut by 4 bases and J by 3 bases, with 11 bases left in between. CDR1 and CDR2 (germline): MRHNA, SNTAGT. The CDR3 is 14 amino acids. The CDR3 sequence: CASSAQQGTDTQYF. The CDR3 DNA sequence: TGTGCCAGCAGTGCTCAACAGGGAACAGATACGCAGTATTTT.

The rearrangement links TRBV4-2 to TRBJ2-1; weak D call: TRBD1 (5 bases). The germline gives CDR1 LGHNA, CDR2 YNFKEQ. This CDR3 spans 17 amino acids. The ends were cut back, 0 bases at V and 2 bases at J, with 14 bases in the middle. This CDR3 reads CASSQEGAPFAYNEQFF. The CDR3 DNA follows: TGTGCCAGCAGCCAAGAAGGGGCTCCCTTCGCCTACAATGAGCAGTTCTTC.

Only a few counts were recorded for this clone. The genes are TRBV29-1 and TRBJ2-1, with D possibly matching TRBD2 (5 bases). The CDR3 loop spans 14 amino acids. V lost 3 bases, J lost 4 bases, and 13 bases lay in between. Germline V gene sequence: CDR1 SQVTM, CDR2 ANQGSEA. CDR3 DNA: TGCAGCGTTGACCGGGGAAACCTGTACAATGAGCAGTTCTTC. It specifies CSVDRGNLYNEQFF.

This chain links TRBV10-3 with TRBJ1-1; D is ambiguous. The ends were cut back, 3 bases at V and 1 base at J, with 6 bases in the middle. There are 13 residues in the CDR3. Germline V gene sequence: CDR1 ENHRY, CDR2 SYGVKD. CDR3 amino acids: CAISDHQNTEAFF. CDR3 in DNA: TGTGCCATCAGTGATCATCAGAACACTGAAGCTTTCTTT.

J is TRBJ2-5 and V is TRBV19, with D perhaps matching TRBD1 (6 bases). V was trimmed by 4 bases and J by 2 bases, leaving 17 bases between them. There are 16 residues in the CDR3. Germline CDR1 is LNHDA and CDR2 is SQIVND (reference sequence). In DNA, the CDR3 is TGTGCCAGTAGTACCCACCGGGACAATGTGCAAGAGACCCAGTACTTC. Protein: CASSTHRDNVQETQYF.

The V gene is TRBV7-3, the J gene TRBJ2-2, with D maybe TRBD1 (6 bases). Trimming cost V 5 bases and J 6 bases, with 13 bases left between them. CDR3 length: 14 amino acids. Germline CDR1 SGHTA, CDR2 FQGTGA. Here the CDR3 DNA reads TGTGCCAGCAGCCAAAACAGGGTACCCGGGGAGCTGTTTTTT. Protein product: CASSQNRVPGELFF. Variable domain in full (rest from reference TRBV7-3 and TRBJ2-2): GAGVSQTPSNKVTEKGKYVELRCDPISGHTALYWYRQSLGQGPEFLIYFQGTGAADDSGLPNDRFFAVRPEGSVSTLKIQRTERGDSAVYLCASSQNRVPGELFFGEGSRLTVL.

This chain's CDR3 is CASSQEEGAPGQYF. CDR3 nucleotides: TGCGCCAGCAGCCAAGAAGAGGGGGCGCCTGGGCAGTACTTC. The chain joins TRBV4-1 to TRBJ2-5; 7 bases fit TRBD1. The germline V gene encodes CDR1 MGHRA and CDR2 YSYEKL. Trimming cost V 0 bases and J 11 bases; bases outside gene matches: 9. CDR3 length equals 14 residues.

This clone showed up just a few times. The chain is built from TRBV27 and TRBJ2-3; 7 bases match TRBD1. Germline V gene sequence: CDR1 MNHEY, CDR2 SMNVEV (reference sequence). The V segment lost 6 bases and the J segment 4 bases; nucleotides outside the gene matches: 13. The CDR3 is 16 residues long. The CDR3 DNA follows: TGTGCCAGCAGCTCCGACTTCGACAGGGACGCAGATACGCAGTATTTT. This encodes CASSSDFDRDADTQYF.

The genes are TRBV29-1 and TRBJ2-5; D not resolved. The J call may be incorrect, as the DNA end agrees better with TRBJ2-7. Germline assignment: CDR1 SQVTM and CDR2 ANQGSEA. CDR3 size: 12 residues. The CDR3 nucleotides are TGCAGCGTTGGGAGTCAGACCTACGAGCAGTACTTC. Translation: CSVGSQTYEQYF.

This clone is a singleton in its sample. The V call is TRBV19, the J call TRBJ2-7; tentative D call: TRBD2 (6 bases). CDR3 length: 13 residues. Germline CDR1 and CDR2: LNHDA and SQIVND (reference sequence). Trimming cost V 3 bases and J 2 bases, with 8 bases left between them. Here the CDR3 reads CASSIPGAYEQYF. In DNA, the CDR3 is TGTGCCAGTAGTATTCCGGGGGCCTACGAGCAGTACTTC.

The J gene is TRBJ1-3, the V gene TRBV28, with a tentative D call TRBD1 (5 bases). Germline lookup yields CDR1 MDHEN and CDR2 SYDVKM. V lost 3 bases and J 0 bases, leaving 9 bases between the germline ends. The CDR3 is 15 amino acids. This CDR3 is CASSFQGLSGNTIYF. The CDR3 region has the DNA TGTGCCAGCAGTTTCCAGGGTCTCTCTGGAAACACCATATATTTT.

The genes are TRBV13 and TRBJ2-6; D gene uncertain. This CDR3 is built from 15 residues. V lost 3 bases and J lost 0, with 6 bases in between. Germline assignment: CDR1 PRHDT and CDR2 FYEKMQ (reference sequence). The chain's CDR3 is CASSFSVSGANVLTF. CDR3 sequence (DNA): TGTGCCAGCAGCTTCAGCGTCTCTGGGGCCAACGTCCTGACTTTC. Full variable domain (missing parts from reference TRBV13 and TRBJ2-6): AAGVIQSPRHLIKEKRETATLKCYPIPRHDTVYWYQQGPGQDPQFLISFYEKMQSDKGSIPDRFSAQQFSDYHSELNMSSLELGDSALYFCASSFSVSGANVLTFGAGSRLTVL.

The V and J genes are TRBV19 and TRBJ1-5, with D possibly TRBD1 on 5 matching bases. CDR1 is LNHDA, CDR2 SQIVND, per germline (reference sequence). With 6 bases removed from V and 6 bases from J, the gap between germline ends came to 15 bases. The CDR3 contains 14 residues. The CDR3 sequence: CASSFQGVSQPQHF. The CDR3 coding sequence is TGTGCCAGTAGCTTTCAGGGTGTGAGTCAGCCCCAGCATTTT.

This chain links TRBV7-9 with TRBJ1-1; D gene unclear. The V gene lost 5 bases and the J gene lost 4 bases, with 8 bases spanning the gap. The germline gives CDR1 SEHNR, CDR2 FQNEAQ (reference sequence). This CDR3 has 12 amino acids. CDR3 in DNA: TGTGCCAGCAGCCGGAGGTTCACTGAAGCTTTCTTT. Translating gives CASSRRFTEAFF.

The rearrangement joins TRBV4-1 to TRBJ2-1; D remains unclear. The CDR3 spans 14 residues. Germline loops: CDR1 MGHRA, CDR2 YSYEKL. Trimming removed 4 bases from V and 8 bases from J, with 15 bases in between. This CDR3 is CASSPLMGQDEQFF. As DNA, the CDR3 is TGCGCCAGCAGCCCCCTAATGGGCCAGGATGAGCAGTTCTTC.